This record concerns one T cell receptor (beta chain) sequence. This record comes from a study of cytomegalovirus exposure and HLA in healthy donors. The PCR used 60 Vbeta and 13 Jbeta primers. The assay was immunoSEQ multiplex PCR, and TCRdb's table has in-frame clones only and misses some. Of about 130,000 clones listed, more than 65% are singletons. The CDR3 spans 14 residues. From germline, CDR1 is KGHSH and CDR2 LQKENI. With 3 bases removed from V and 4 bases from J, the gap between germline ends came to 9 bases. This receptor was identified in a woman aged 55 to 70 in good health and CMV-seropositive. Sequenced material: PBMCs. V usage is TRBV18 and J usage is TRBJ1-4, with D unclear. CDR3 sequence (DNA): TGTGCCAGCTCACCGGACTTAGATAATGAAAAACTGTTTTTT. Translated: CASSPDLDNEKLFF.